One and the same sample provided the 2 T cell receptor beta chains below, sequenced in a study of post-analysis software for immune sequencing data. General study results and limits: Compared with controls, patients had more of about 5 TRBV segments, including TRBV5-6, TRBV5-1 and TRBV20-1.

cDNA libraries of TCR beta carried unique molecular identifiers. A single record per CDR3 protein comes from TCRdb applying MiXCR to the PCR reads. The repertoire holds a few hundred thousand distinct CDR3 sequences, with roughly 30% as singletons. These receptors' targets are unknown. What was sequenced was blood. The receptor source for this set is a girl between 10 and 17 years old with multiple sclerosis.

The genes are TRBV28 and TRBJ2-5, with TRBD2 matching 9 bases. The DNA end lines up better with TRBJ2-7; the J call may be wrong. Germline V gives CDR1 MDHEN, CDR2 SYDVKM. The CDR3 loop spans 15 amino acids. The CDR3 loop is CASSSTSGGTYEQYF. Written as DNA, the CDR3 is TGTGCCAGCAGCTCAACGAGCGGGGGGACTTACGAGCAGTACTTC.

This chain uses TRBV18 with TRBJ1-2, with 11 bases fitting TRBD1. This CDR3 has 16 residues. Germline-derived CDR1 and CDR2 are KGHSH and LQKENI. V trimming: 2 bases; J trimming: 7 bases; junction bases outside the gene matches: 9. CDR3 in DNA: TGTGCCAGCTCACCAGGACAGGGGGCTTTGCAAGCTGGCTACACCTTC. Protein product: CASSPGQGALQAGYTF.